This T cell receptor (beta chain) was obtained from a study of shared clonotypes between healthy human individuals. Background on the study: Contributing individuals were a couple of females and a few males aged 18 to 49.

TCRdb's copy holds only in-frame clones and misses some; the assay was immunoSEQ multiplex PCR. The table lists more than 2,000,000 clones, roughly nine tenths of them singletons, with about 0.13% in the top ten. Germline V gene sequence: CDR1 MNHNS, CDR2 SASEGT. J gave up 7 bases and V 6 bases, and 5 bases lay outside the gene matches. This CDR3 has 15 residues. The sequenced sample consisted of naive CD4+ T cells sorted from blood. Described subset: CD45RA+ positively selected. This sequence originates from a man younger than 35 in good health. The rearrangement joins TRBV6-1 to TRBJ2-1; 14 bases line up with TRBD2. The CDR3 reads CASRDRTSGGNEQFF. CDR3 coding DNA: TGTGCCAGCAGGGATAGGACTAGCGGGGGGAATGAGCAGTTCTTC.